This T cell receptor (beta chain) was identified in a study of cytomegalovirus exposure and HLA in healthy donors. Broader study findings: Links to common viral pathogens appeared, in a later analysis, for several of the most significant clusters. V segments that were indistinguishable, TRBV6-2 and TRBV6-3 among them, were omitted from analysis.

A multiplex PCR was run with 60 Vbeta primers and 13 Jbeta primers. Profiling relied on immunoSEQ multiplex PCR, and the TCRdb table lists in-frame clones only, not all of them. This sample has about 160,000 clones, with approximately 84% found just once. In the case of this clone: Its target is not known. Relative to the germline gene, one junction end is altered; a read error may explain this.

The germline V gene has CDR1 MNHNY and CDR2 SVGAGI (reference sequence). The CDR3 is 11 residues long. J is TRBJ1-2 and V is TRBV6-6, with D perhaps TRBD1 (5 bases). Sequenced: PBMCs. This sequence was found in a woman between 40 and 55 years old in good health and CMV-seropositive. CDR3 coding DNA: TGTGCCAGCAGTCCGGGGGTGGGATTGGCCTTC. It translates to CASSPGVGLAF.